These 18 T cell receptor beta chains came from one sample sequenced in a study of blood T cell repertoires in COVID-19. Method: immunoSEQ multiplex PCR; TCRdb's copy keeps in-frame clones and lacks some. This sample has 130,000 to 150,000 clones, with about 76% found just once. Specimen: peripheral blood. The receptors stem from a human donor in a cohort sampled during active COVID-19.

The V and J genes are TRBV5-1 and TRBJ1-1; D gene unclear. Germline lookup yields CDR1 SGHRS and CDR2 YFSETQ. Deletions cut 0 bases from V and 0 bases from J, with 3 bases between. The CDR3 has 13 amino acids. This chain's CDR3 is CASSLVVNTEAFF. In nucleotides, the CDR3 is TGCGCCAGCAGCTTGGTCGTGAACACTGAAGCTTTCTTT.

The chain joins TRBV28 to TRBJ2-1; 10 bases fit TRBD2. The V segment lost 5 bases and the J segment 0 bases; nucleotides outside the gene matches: 7. Germline lookup yields CDR1 MDHEN and CDR2 SYDVKM. This CDR3 has 17 residues. As DNA, the CDR3 is TGTGCCAGCAGTCCCCGACTAGCGGGTTACTCCTACAATGAGCAGTTCTTC. The encoded protein is CASSPRLAGYSYNEQFF. Supplemented by reference TRBV28 and TRBJ2-1, the full variable domain reads DVKVTQSSRYLVKRTGEKVFLECVQDMDHENMFWYRQDPGLGLRLIYFSYDVKMKEKGDIPEGYSVSREKKERFSLILESASTNQTSMYLCASSPRLAGYSYNEQFFGPGTRLTVL.

V is TRBV6-6 and J is TRBJ1-5, with TRBD1 matching over 9 bases. CDR3 length: 15 amino acids. Germline assignment: CDR1 MNHNY and CDR2 SVGAGI (reference sequence). V lost 5 bases to trimming and J lost 5 bases; unmatched junction nucleotides: 7. The CDR3 bases are TGTGCCAGCAGTGGCGGGACAGGGCGGTATCAGCCCCAGCATTTT. Protein sequence: CASSGGTGRYQPQHF.

The chain is built from TRBV6-2 or TRBV6-3 and TRBJ1-5; perhaps TRBD1 as D (5 bases). V lost 5 bases and J 5 bases, leaving 16 bases between the germline ends. Germline V lookup: CDR1 MNHEY, CDR2 SVGEGT. The CDR3 extends over 15 amino acids. Here the CDR3 reads CASSQQEGMYQPQHF. CDR3 nucleotides: TGTGCCAGCAGTCAACAGGAGGGTATGTATCAGCCCCAGCATTTT.

The CDR3 bases are TGTGCCAGCAGCCAGGAGCCTGGACTAGCGGAAGCAAGCCCCTACAATGAGCAGTTCTTC. Amino acids: CASSQEPGLAEASPYNEQFF. This rearrangement joins TRBV3-1 (or the pseudogene TRBV3-2) to TRBJ2-1, with 10 bases fitting TRBD2. The V gene's germline CDR1 is LGHDT and CDR2 YNNKEL (reference sequence). Trimming removed 3 bases from V and 2 bases from J; junction bases left unmatched: 16. The length of the CDR3 is 20 residues.

Only a few counts were recorded for this clone. The rearrangement links TRBV29-1 to TRBJ2-1; 13 bases fit TRBD2. Germline CDR1 SQVTM, CDR2 ANQGSEA. The CDR3 contains 13 residues. V was pared by 4 bases and J by 10 bases, with 4 bases of the junction left unmatched. For the CDR3, the DNA is TGCAGCGTTGCGGGACTAGCGGGACTGGAGCAGTTCTTC. Its translation is CSVAGLAGLEQFF.

This clone was recorded once. The V call is TRBV29-1, the J call TRBJ2-7; TRBD1 is a possible D gene (6 bases). V was cut by 4 bases and J by 0 bases, with 7 bases left in between. There are 12 residues in the CDR3. Germline loops: CDR1 SQVTM, CDR2 ANQGSEA. CDR3 sequence (DNA): TGCAGCGTTGGGGACACCTCCTACGAGCAGTACTTC. Its translation: CSVGDTSYEQYF.

The J gene is TRBJ2-3, the V gene TRBV29-1, with 7 bases aligning to TRBD1. The CDR3 runs to 15 residues. Germline-derived CDR1 and CDR2 are SQVTM and ANQGSEA. V was clipped by 4 bases and J by 0 bases; unmatched bases: 7. Here the CDR3 reads CSVATGAHSTDTQYF. The CDR3 nucleotides are TGCAGCGTTGCTACAGGGGCCCACAGCACAGATACGCAGTATTTT.

The chain is built from TRBV28 and TRBJ2-7; D gene ambiguous. This CDR3 region has 14 residues. CDR1 and CDR2 (germline): MDHEN, SYDVKM. The V end was cut by 4 bases, the J end by 2 bases, with 12 bases between. CDR3 sequence: CASSSQYIPYEQYF. CDR3 coding DNA: TGTGCCAGCAGTTCCCAATACATCCCCTACGAGCAGTACTTC.

This clone was detected only a few times. The same CDR3 is also encoded by other DNA sequences in this sample. The rearrangement links TRBV7-2 to TRBJ2-7, with TRBD1 as a possible D gene (5 bases). Trimming cost V 2 bases and J 3 bases, with 8 bases left between them. Germline CDR1 is SGHTA and CDR2 is FQGNSA. The CDR3 is 13 residues long. This chain's CDR3 is CASSLSGNYEQYF. CDR3 bases: TGTGCCAGCAGCTTATCAGGGAACTACGAGCAGTACTTC.

V usage is TRBV3-1 (or the pseudogene TRBV3-2) and J usage is TRBJ2-3; TRBD2 aligns across 14 bases. The CDR3 loop spans 16 amino acids. V lost 3 bases to trimming and J lost 6 bases; unmatched junction nucleotides: 5. Per germline, CDR1 LGHDT and CDR2 YNNKEL (reference sequence). This chain's CDR3 is CASSQPGLAGVDTQYF. CDR3 in DNA: TGTGCCAGCAGCCAGCCGGGACTAGCGGGAGTGGATACGCAGTATTTT.

The chain uses TRBV5-1 and TRBJ1-2; D perhaps matches TRBD1 (6 bases). The CDR3 runs to 14 residues. V was shortened by 1 base and J by 3 bases, with 10 bases between the two germline ends. Germline assignment: CDR1 SGHRS and CDR2 YFSETQ. CDR3 DNA sequence: TGCGCCAGCAGCTTGAGAGGGGGGGACTATGGCTACACCTTC. It yields the protein CASSLRGGDYGYTF.

The chain employs TRBV9 and TRBJ2-7; 9 nucleotides align to TRBD2. The CDR3 consists of 16 residues. V shed 4 bases and J 4 bases; nucleotides not matched to a gene: 12. Germline CDR1 reads SGDLS; CDR2 reads YYNGEE. The CDR3 coding sequence is TGTGCCAGCAGCCCTAGGGGGGCTAGCGGGACTTACGAGCAGTACTTC. It specifies CASSPRGASGTYEQYF.

The chain recombines TRBV3-1 (or the pseudogene TRBV3-2) with TRBJ2-3, with 8 nucleotides matching TRBD2. This CDR3 region has 15 residues. Germline values: CDR1 LGHDT, CDR2 YNNKEL (reference sequence). V dropped 0 bases and J dropped 3; count of bases not matched to a gene: 2. DNA for the CDR3: TGTGCCAGCAGCCAAGAAACTAGCGGTACAGATACGCAGTATTTT. Its translation is CASSQETSGTDTQYF.

The chain uses TRBV7-2 and TRBJ1-2, with TRBD1 matching over 7 bases. The V gene's germline CDR1 is SGHTA and CDR2 FQGNSA. J gave up 3 bases and V 4 bases, and 5 bases lay outside the gene matches. This CDR3 is built from 14 residues. In nucleotides, the CDR3 is TGTGCCAGCAGCTCTTTTACAGGGGACTATGGCTACACCTTC. Its translation is CASSSFTGDYGYTF. Based on the CDR3 plus reference TRBV7-2 and TRBJ1-2, the full variable domain is GAGVSQSPSNKVTEKGKDVELRCDPISGHTALYWYRQSLGQGLEFLIYFQGNSAPDKSGLPSDRFSAERTGGSVSTLTIQRTQQEDSAVYLCASSSFTGDYGYTFGSGTRLTVV.

The chain is built from TRBV29-1 and TRBJ2-7; 7 nucleotides line up with TRBD2. V gave up 7 bases and J gave up 2 bases; unmatched junction bases: 8. Germline-derived CDR1 and CDR2 are SQVTM and ANQGSEA. This CDR3 spans 13 amino acids. The CDR3 sequence is CSAKSGTTYEQYF. The CDR3 DNA reads TGCAGCGCCAAAAGCGGGACTACCTACGAGCAGTACTTC.

The V call is TRBV18, the J call TRBJ2-7; 7 bases match TRBD1. V was pared by 8 bases and J by 6 bases, with 10 bases of the junction left unmatched. The germline CDR1 and CDR2 sequences are KGHSH and LQKENI. This CDR3 contains 13 residues. The CDR3 is CASSPGTELEQYF. DNA of the CDR3: TGTGCCAGCAGCCCCGGGACAGAACTCGAGCAGTACTTC.

The rearrangement uses TRBV28 and TRBJ2-6; the match to TRBD2 covers 11 bases. The germline V gene encodes CDR1 MDHEN and CDR2 SYDVKM. This CDR3 region has 18 residues. The ends lost 5 bases at V and 0 bases at J; junction bases unmatched: 6. The CDR3 is CASSLTSGRASGANVLTF. The CDR3 nucleotides read TGTGCCAGCAGTCTAACTAGCGGGAGAGCCTCTGGGGCCAACGTCCTGACTTTC.